This is a list of T cell receptor beta chains from one sample in a study of shared clonotypes between healthy human individuals. Assay: immunoSEQ multiplex PCR; the TCRdb copy retains only in-frame clones and omits some. The table has millions of clones, 85% to 95% seen once. Sequenced material: naive CD4+ T cells sorted from blood. Every receptor here comes from a man aged 18 to 29 in good health. Each CDR3 is given without its conserved first and last residue.

j_call v_call cdr3_aa
TRBJ2-2 TRBV7-9 ASSLVLTGSNTGELF
TRBJ1-1 TRBV19 ASSTQGGTEAF
TRBJ2-2 TRBV5-1 ASSRDRETGELF
TRBJ1-1 TRBV5-4 ASSLVVGGVTEAF
TRBJ2-5 TRBV7-9 ASSTRQVQETQY
TRBJ1-4 TRBV6-5 ASSSVLQGNEKLF
TRBJ2-7 TRBV7-9 ASSLAGGHEQY
TRBJ2-7 TRBV6-1 ASSMDTPRI
TRBJ2-7 TRBV28 ASSLPGTGVGEQY
TRBJ2-7 TRBV23-1 ASSQRKLARGQY
TRBJ2-3 TRBV2 ASSGQAEDTQY
TRBJ2-7 TRBV6-1 ASSVGQVLSYEQY
TRBJ2-5 TRBV6-4 ASSVDPFGTQY
TRBJ2-6 TRBV10-2 ASSETGGSGANVLT
TRBJ2-2 TRBV5-8 ASSLALGQGTGELF
TRBJ1-2 TRBV6-5 ASSSTGDYGYT
TRBJ1-2 TRBV5-1 ASSKDRGGYGYT